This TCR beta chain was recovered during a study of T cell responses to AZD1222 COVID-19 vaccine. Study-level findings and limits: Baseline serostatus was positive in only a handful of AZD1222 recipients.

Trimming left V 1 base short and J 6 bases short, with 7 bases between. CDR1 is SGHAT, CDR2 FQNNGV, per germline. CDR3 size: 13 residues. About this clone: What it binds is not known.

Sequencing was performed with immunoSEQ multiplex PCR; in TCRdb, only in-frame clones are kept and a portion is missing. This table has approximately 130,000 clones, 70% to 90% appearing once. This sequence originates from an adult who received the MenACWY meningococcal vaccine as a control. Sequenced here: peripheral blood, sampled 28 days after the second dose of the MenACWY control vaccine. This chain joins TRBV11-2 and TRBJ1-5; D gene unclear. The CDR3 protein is CASSLVLGQPQHF. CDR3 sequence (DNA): TGTGCCAGCAGCTTAGTATTGGGTCAGCCCCAGCATTTT. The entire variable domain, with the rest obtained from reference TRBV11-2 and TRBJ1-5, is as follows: EAGVAQSPRYKIIEKRQSVAFWCNPISGHATLYWYQQILGQGPKLLIQFQNNGVVDDSQLPKDRFSAERLKGVDSTLKIQPAKLEDSAVYLCASSLVLGQPQHFGDGTRLSIL.